The source of this T cell receptor (beta chain) is a study of response to subunit inactivated influenza vaccine. Study-level results: The authors suggested that every seasonal influenza vaccination recruits few new T cells.

TCRdb recomputed calls from the RT-PCR reads with MiXCR, one row per CDR3 protein. This sample has 800,000 to 1,000,000 distinct CDR3 sequences, with around 20% found just once. V shed 10 bases, J shed 5 bases, and the junction held 5 bases outside the gene matches. The CDR3 length is 12 residues. The germline V gene encodes CDR1 SNHLY and CDR2 FYNNEI. This clonotype was seen more than once but under ten times. Antigen specificity is unknown. The receptor comes from a man between 45 and 60 years old who received an inactivated influenza vaccine. The chain combines TRBV2 with TRBJ1-2; 9 nucleotides agree with TRBD1. Here the sequenced sample was PBMCs from blood, taken approximately 5 days after vaccination. CDR3: CATRQGGYGYTF. The CDR3, as DNA: TGTGCCACCCGACAGGGGGGGTATGGCTACACCTTC.